The clone carrying this T cell receptor beta chain was recorded once. Germline-derived CDR1 and CDR2 are LNHDA and SQIVND (reference sequence). The CDR3 spans 14 residues. V lost 3 bases and J lost 8; bases outside the gene matches: 7. The entry originates in a study of T cell responses to AZD1222 COVID-19 vaccine. The data were produced by immunoSEQ multiplex PCR, yet TCRdb's version contains in-frame clones alone and is incomplete. The sample lists around 100,000 clones; 88% were seen once. Here the sequenced sample was peripheral blood, taken on day 0 of AZD1222 vaccination. This sequence joins TRBV19 and TRBJ2-1; the match to TRBD2 covers 7 bases. This TCR was sampled from an adult in good health. This CDR3 reads CASSIGLAEYEQFF. CDR3 in DNA: TGTGCCAGTAGTATCGGTCTAGCGGAGTATGAGCAGTTCTTC.